A single sample is the source of the 6 T cell receptor beta chains below, sequenced in a study of blood T cells in healthy people across ages. A J-beta primer mix and a sample-barcoded 5' primer were used in a second PCR of about 7 to 12 cycles. A single record per CDR3 protein comes from TCRdb applying MiXCR to the 5' RACE reads. Of some 1,500,000 distinct CDR3 sequences in the sample, 35% to 45% are singletons; the top ten hold 4%. Sequenced material: blood. These receptors were taken from a woman under 30 in good health.

V gene TRBV4-3 combines with J gene TRBJ2-1, with unresolved D. CDR3 length: 16 amino acids. Looked up from germline, CDR1 is LGHNA and CDR2 is YSLEER. V lost 0 bases and J lost 0, with 9 bases in between. In DNA, the CDR3 is TGCGCCAGCAGCCAAGATTGGAGATACTCCTACAATGAGCAGTTCTTC. It codes for CASSQDWRYSYNEQFF.

This clonotype has more than one count but fewer than ten. The chain joins TRBV5-1 to TRBJ1-1; no firm D call. The CDR3 runs 14 residues. Trimming removed 5 bases at V and 1 base at J, with 12 bases between. Germline V gene sequence: CDR1 SGHRS, CDR2 YFSETQ. CDR3 sequence (DNA): TGCGCCAGCAGGACGGGGAGCTCGAACACTGAAGCTTTCTTT. Translating gives CASRTGSSNTEAFF.

This clonotype was observed at least ten times. The chain has TRBV7-8 and TRBJ2-1, with TRBD2 matching over 11 bases. Germline CDR1 is SGHVS and CDR2 is FQNEAQ. This CDR3 is built from 15 residues. The V and J ends lost 1 base and 10 bases, in that order; junction bases with no gene match: 6. For the CDR3, the DNA is TGTGCCAGCAGCTTAGTTTGGCTAGCGGGAGGCGAGCAGTTCTTC. This encodes CASSLVWLAGGEQFF.

The chain uses TRBV6-5 and TRBJ1-2; D is unresolved. The germline gives CDR1 MNHEY, CDR2 SVGAGI. The length of the CDR3 is 13 residues. V was clipped by 8 bases and J by 4 bases, with 14 bases between them. The CDR3 nucleotides are TGTGCCAGCGCCAAAGGCCTTGCCTATGGCTACACCTTC. Amino acids: CASAKGLAYGYTF.

The J gene is TRBJ1-5, the V gene TRBV6-2 or TRBV6-3, with D possibly TRBD1 on 6 matching bases. Trimming took 6 bases from V and 6 from J, leaving 15 bases between them. The CDR3 spans 14 residues. Germline CDR1 reads MNHEY; CDR2 reads SVGEGT. The CDR3 here is CASSSRQEPQPQHF. The CDR3, as DNA: TGTGCCAGCAGCTCCCGACAGGAACCTCAGCCCCAGCATTTT.

The CDR3 protein is CASSIPGATNEKLFF. Here the CDR3 DNA reads TGCGCCAGCAGCATACCAGGAGCAACTAATGAAAAACTGTTTTTT. The rearrangement joins TRBV4-1 to TRBJ1-4; no definite D call. Germline CDR1 reads MGHRA; CDR2 reads YSYEKL. V was pared by 5 bases and J by 0 bases, with 10 bases between. The CDR3 consists of 15 residues.